This T cell receptor (beta chain) is from a study of metastatic and nonmetastatic thyroid tumors (dated by TCRdb to the early 2020s). About the study as a whole: The researchers compared repertoires between peripheral blood samples and tumor or nodule tissue samples from patients with malignant or benign thyroid disease. What the research found in general, with its limitations: In both blood and tumor samples, TCR beta diversity was reported to be significantly higher in malignant tumors than in benign nodules.

This clone was recorded at least ten times. Its antigen specificity is not known. Nothing much larger sits one base from this clone, and base qualities are not available. Library generation was performed with PCR. The sequencer listed for this sample is Illumina HiSeq 4000. High-throughput sequencing was used to profile the CDR3 region of the TCR beta-chain in every patient. Concerning the study's data processing: Drawing on CDR3 differences between clinicopathological groups, the researchers built a classifier meant to tell apart patients with distant-metastatic papillary thyroid cancer. To measure repertoire diversity the researchers used the Shannon index, while the Morisita-Horn index served to gauge how similar the tumor and blood repertoires were. In-frame beta chains were kept once TCRdb had trimmed the public reads at Q25 with fastp and called clones with MiXCR. The V and J calls, along with clone size, are taken from TCRdb and not from the paper's own processing. A total of some 40,000 clones appear in this sample, around 16% of them only once. Jointly, the top ten make up around 4% of the sample.

Before undergoing thyroid surgery, none of the patients had been given any kind of treatment. Patient clinical samples collected from the early 2010s to the late 2010s were retrospectively analysed using T-cell receptor beta sequencing. Material for sequencing was blood. The TCR comes from a female donor with papillary thyroid cancer or a benign thyroid nodule (not recorded which). Some clones in this sample may be carry-over from other donors' samples.

The CDR3 sequence is CASSLVWNTEAFF. The DNA reads as follows: TGTGCCAGCAGCCTTGTATGGAACACTGAAGCTTTCTTT. The chain was built from TRBV3-1 and TRBJ1-1; the D gene cannot be resolved reliably. Per the germline V gene (reference sequence), LGHDT is the CDR1 and YNNKEL is the CDR2. The CDR3 sequence holds 13 residues, the cysteine and phenylalanine included. Only the CDR3 portion is preserved as DNA: 39 bases, with reading frame beginning at the first base. V is clipped by 4 bases and J by 1 base, and the sequence between their germline boundaries is 7 bases long.